This T cell receptor beta chain was captured in a study of blood T cell repertoires in COVID-19. Study as a whole: Samples came from the United States, Italy and Spain, spanning acute and convalescent COVID-19. PBMCs, B-cell-depleted T cells, or T cells were the source of the cDNA or gDNA that made up the material.

Assay used: immunoSEQ multiplex PCR; TCRdb lists only in-frame clones, some missing. The data contain about 82,000 clones, around four fifths of them seen just once; the ten biggest clones take up about 17%. CDR1 MNHNS and CDR2 SASEGT come from the germline V gene. V trimming: 4 bases; J trimming: 10 bases; junction bases outside the gene matches: 16. CDR3 length equals 16 residues. The receptor was derived from a woman aged 55-69 years with acute or convalescent COVID-19. The sample taken for sequencing was peripheral blood. The chain couples TRBV6-1 to TRBJ2-1; TRBD1 matches at 7 bases. In DNA, the CDR3 is TGTGCCAGCAGTGGTCTGGGACAGAAGTTCGACGCGGAGCAGTTCTTC. Protein product: CASSGLGQKFDAEQFF.